Following are 20 T cell receptor beta chains from one sample sequenced in a study of monozygotic twins with inflammatory bowel disease (dated by TCRdb to about 2019). Libraries were made using 5' RACE. For sequencing, an Illumina HiSeq 2500 was employed. The reads were reprocessed in TCRdb, with one entry per CDR3 protein sequence and no accompanying DNA. This sample's table has entries for 300,000 to 350,000 distinct CDR3 sequences. In total, the top ten clones hold 2% to 2.5% of the sample. The sample taken for sequencing was blood. These receptor sequences come from a human donor with ulcerative colitis or Crohn's disease, or a healthy co-twin of an affected twin (not recorded which).

V and J are TRBV7-2 and TRBJ2-3; TCRdb outputs TRBD1, but without DNA this stays unchecked. This CDR3 is 15 amino acids long. The germline CDR1 and CDR2 sequences are SGHTA and FQGNSA. CDR3 protein: CASTSRDRWTDTQYF.

This chain uses TRBV4-2 with TRBJ2-3; without DNA, the TCRdb call of TRBD1 cannot be checked. Germline CDR1 reads LGHNA; CDR2 reads YNFKEQ. The CDR3 totals 14 residues. This CDR3 is CASSQPPRTDTQYF.

The V and J genes are TRBV19 and TRBJ2-7; without DNA, the TCRdb call of TRBD1 cannot be checked. Germline V gene data show CDR1 as LNHDA and CDR2 as SQIVND (reference sequence). This CDR3 spans 14 amino acids. Here the CDR3 reads CASSRTGSSDEQYF.

This sequence joins TRBV29-1 and TRBJ1-1; TCRdb lists TRBD1, though no DNA is available to test this call. Germline loops: CDR1 SQVTM, CDR2 ANQGSEA. The CDR3 sequence is 12 residues long. The CDR3 is CSSDRGRKEAFF.

This chain joins TRBV6-2 or TRBV6-3 and TRBJ2-7; no DNA is available, so the TRBD2 call from TCRdb remains unchecked. This CDR3 region has 15 residues. In germline, CDR1 is MNHEY, CDR2 SVGEGT. The CDR3 protein is CASRTGLAGTYEQYF.

This chain connects TRBV10-3 to TRBJ2-5; TCRdb names TRBD1, which stays unverified in the absence of DNA. From germline, CDR1 is ENHRY and CDR2 SYGVKD. The CDR3 runs to 15 residues. The CDR3 region is CAITAGAFEGETQYF.

The V gene is TRBV10-2, the J gene TRBJ2-1. Germline CDR1 WSHSY, CDR2 SAAADI. CDR3 size: 12 residues. The CDR3 is CASSEVLDEQFF.

The chain joins TRBV20-1 to TRBJ2-1; no DNA is available, so the TRBD2 call from TCRdb remains unchecked. The CDR3 runs to 16 residues. Germline values: CDR1 DFQATT, CDR2 SNEGSKA (reference sequence). CDR3 protein: CSVRGVAGGLINEQFF.

The chain employs TRBV20-1 and TRBJ2-1; TCRdb calls TRBD2, which cannot be checked without DNA. The CDR3 has 14 amino acids. Germline lookup yields CDR1 DFQATT and CDR2 SNEGSKA (reference sequence). The CDR3 sequence is CSAPSGGRAVEQFF.

This sequence joins TRBV7-9 and TRBJ2-7; TCRdb's assignment of TRBD2 cannot be checked, as there is no DNA. CDR1 and CDR2 (germline): SEHNR, FQNEAQ (reference sequence). This CDR3 region has 17 residues. CDR3 protein: CASSLGLEAESSYEQYF.

The genes are TRBV4-2 and TRBJ2-3; TCRdb's assignment of TRBD1 cannot be checked, as there is no DNA. The CDR3 loop spans 15 amino acids. Germline V gene data show CDR1 as LGHNA and CDR2 as YNFKEQ. The CDR3 sequence is CASSQGSGTTDTQYF.

This chain uses TRBV29-1 with TRBJ2-1; checking the TCRdb D call of TRBD1 is not possible without DNA. CDR3 length: 15 residues. Germline CDR1 and CDR2: SQVTM and ANQGSEA. CDR3 sequence reads: CSVEDRGQIDNEQYF.

The rearrangement links TRBV19 to TRBJ1-1; there is no DNA to check the TCRdb D call of TRBD1. CDR1 is LNHDA, CDR2 SQIVND, per germline (reference sequence). The CDR3 loop spans 14 amino acids. The CDR3 reads CASSMGQGLTEAFF.

The chain links TRBV5-1 to TRBJ1-6; the TCRdb call, TRBD1, lacks DNA for checking. CDR1 is SGHRS, CDR2 YFSETQ, per germline. The CDR3 totals 15 residues. The CDR3: CASSGGRPDNSPLHF.

The rearrangement uses TRBV10-3 and TRBJ2-3; as DNA is missing, the TRBD2 call by TCRdb cannot be tested. Germline V gene lookup returns CDR1 ENHRY and CDR2 SYGVKD. The CDR3 covers 14 residues. The CDR3 loop is CAISSMEGTDTQYF.

The chain recombines TRBV18 with TRBJ2-1; absent DNA, TCRdb's TRBD2 call cannot be checked. The CDR3 extends over 16 amino acids. Germline CDR1 reads KGHSH; CDR2 reads LQKENI. This CDR3 reads CASSPGAGPRLGEQFF.

The V call is TRBV5-4, the J call TRBJ2-3; the D gene TCRdb calls, TRBD2, cannot be checked with no DNA. The CDR3 extends over 16 amino acids. Germline V gene sequence: CDR1 SGHNT, CDR2 YYREEE (reference sequence). This chain's CDR3 is CASSLRLAGITDTQYF.

This chain links TRBV7-2 with TRBJ2-7; the D call from TCRdb, TRBD1, cannot be confirmed without DNA. CDR1 is SGHTA, CDR2 FQGNSA, per germline. The CDR3 consists of 14 residues. Here the CDR3 reads CASSPQTGSYEQYF.

This chain links TRBV5-1 with TRBJ2-7. This CDR3 region has 14 residues. Germline CDR1 and CDR2: SGHRS and YFSETQ. CDR3: CASSPDLGSYEQYF.

The chain is built from TRBV7-2 and TRBJ2-1. The CDR3 is 12 amino acids. The germline V gene encodes CDR1 SGHTA and CDR2 FQGNSA. CDR3 sequence: CASSLSINEQFF.